This T cell receptor beta chain was recovered during a study of T cells expressing NK-cell markers. Study-wide context: Sorted CD3+CD56+NKG2C+, CD3+CD56+NKG2C- and CD3+CD56-NKG2C+ T-cell subsets were beta-chain profiled.

Each CDR3 protein gets one entry in TCRdb, which reprocessed the 5' RACE reads and gives no DNA. The sample holds 150,000 to 200,000 distinct CDR3 sequences. The CDR3 runs to 12 residues. Per the germline V gene, CDR1 is SGHTA and CDR2 is FQGNSA. Sequenced sample: blood T cells: a sorted CD56 or NKG2C T cell subset, CD4+ or CD8+ T cells, or bulk PBMC T cells (not recorded which). This TCR was recovered from a woman aged 18 to 69 in good health. The rearrangement uses TRBV7-2 and TRBJ2-3; there is no DNA to check the TCRdb D call of TRBD1. The CDR3 is CASGGSTDTQYF.